This entry lists 14 T cell receptor beta chains sequenced from one sample in a study of shared clonotypes between healthy human individuals. TCRdb's table, derived via immunoSEQ multiplex PCR, lists solely in-frame clones and lacks some. Of around 350,000 clones in the sample, less than 75% were seen once. Sequences were obtained from memory CD4+ T cells sorted from blood. Regarding subset: CD45RA-negative fraction. Every receptor here comes from a man aged 25-45 years in good health.

This clone was observed a handful of times. The chain combines TRBV30 with TRBJ1-5, with no clear D. The germline V and J ends were trimmed by 0 bases and 0 bases, with 21 bases remaining between them. The CDR3 has 19 residues. Germline-derived CDR1 and CDR2 are GTSNPN and SVGIG (reference sequence). The CDR3 protein is CAWSVGPGNRVYSNQPQHF. CDR3 DNA sequence: TGTGCCTGGAGTGTAGGGCCCGGGAATCGGGTCTATAGCAATCAGCCCCAGCATTTT. Complete variable domain (other parts from reference TRBV30 and TRBJ1-5): SQTIHQWPATLVQPVGSPLSLECTVEGTSNPNLYWYRQAAGRGLQLLFYSVGIGQISSEVPQNLSASRPQDRQFILSSKKLLLSDSGFYLCAWSVGPGNRVYSNQPQHFGDGTRLSIL.

The V call is TRBV28, the J call TRBJ1-5; a weak D match, TRBD1 (5 bases). V was cut by 3 bases and J by 8 bases, with 14 bases left in between. The CDR3 length is 14 residues. Germline CDR1 MDHEN, CDR2 SYDVKM. CDR3 sequence reads: CASSLAGGTEPQHF. CDR3 in DNA: TGTGCCAGCAGTTTGGCGGGGGGAACGGAGCCCCAGCATTTT.

The chain is built from TRBV27 and TRBJ2-7; maybe TRBD2 (6 bases). Trimming stripped 6 bases from V and 2 bases from J, with 14 bases between. This CDR3 region has 14 residues. CDR1 and CDR2 from the germline V gene are MNHEY and SMNVEV (reference sequence). Here the CDR3 reads CASSASVGPYEQYF. The CDR3 nucleotides are TGTGCCAGCAGCGCTAGCGTGGGACCCTACGAGCAGTACTTC.

CDR3 DNA sequence: TGTGCCGGAGGAGTCGGGACAGGACAAGAGACCCAGTACTTC. Its protein product is CAGGVGTGQETQYF. The chain has TRBV30 and TRBJ2-5; TRBD1 agrees at 8 bases. The V gene's germline CDR1 is GTSNPN and CDR2 SVGIG (reference sequence). V lost 8 bases and J lost 2; bases outside the gene matches: 10. This CDR3 has 14 amino acids.

This clone was seen many times. The chain has TRBV6-1 and TRBJ2-4, with D possibly matching TRBD2 (6 bases). Germline V gene sequence: CDR1 MNHNS, CDR2 SASEGT. The CDR3 spans 17 residues. The V end lost 0 bases, the J end lost 0 bases, and 12 bases lay between the germline ends. The CDR3 here is CASSEARAGGAKNIQYF. Here the CDR3 DNA reads TGTGCCAGCAGTGAAGCGAGGGCCGGGGGAGCCAAAAACATTCAGTACTTC.

The J gene is TRBJ1-3, the V gene TRBV7-6; perhaps TRBD1 as D (5 bases). V was cut by 5 bases and J by 4 bases, with 15 bases left in between. CDR1 is SGHVS, CDR2 FNYEAQ, per germline. The length of the CDR3 is 15 residues. The CDR3 loop reads CASSANGGSGNTIYF. CDR3 sequence (DNA): TGTGCCAGCAGCGCCAACGGGGGGTCAGGAAACACCATATATTTT.

The chain combines TRBV10-1 with TRBJ1-1, with unresolved D. Trimming cost V 0 bases and J 0 bases, with 11 bases left between them. CDR3 length equals 16 residues. CDR1 and CDR2 from the germline V gene are WNHNN and SYGVQD (reference sequence). CDR3 region: CASSESPGRMNTEAFF. The DNA of the CDR3 is TGCGCCAGCAGTGAGTCCCCCGGGAGAATGAACACTGAAGCTTTCTTT.

To note about this clone: A much larger clone differs from this one at a single base, so this may be a read error. This chain connects TRBV2 to TRBJ2-6; no definite D call. The V and J ends lost 5 bases and 0 bases respectively, with 5 bases between them. In germline, CDR1 is SNHLY, CDR2 FYNNEI. The CDR3 sequence is 14 residues long. In nucleotides, the CDR3 is TGTGCCAGCAGTCCAATCTCTGGGGCCAACGTCCTGACTTTC. It translates to CASSPISGANVLTF.

This chain connects TRBV5-1 to TRBJ2-5; weak D call: TRBD1 (6 bases). The CDR3 length is 14 residues. V lost 4 bases to trimming and J lost 1 base, with 11 bases between them. CDR1 and CDR2 (germline): SGHRS, YFSETQ. The CDR3: CASSVTGSQETQYF. Here the CDR3 DNA reads TGCGCCAGCAGCGTAACAGGGTCCCAAGAGACCCAGTACTTC.

This clone occurred a few times. This chain joins TRBV9 and TRBJ2-1; a possible D gene is TRBD1 (6 bases). The germline V and J ends were trimmed by 3 bases and 7 bases, with 20 bases remaining between them. The CDR3 consists of 16 residues. CDR1 is SGDLS and CDR2 is YYNGEE in the germline V gene. CDR3 region: CASSGGRQVGFNEQFF. In DNA form, the CDR3 reads TGTGCCAGCAGCGGGGGGCGCCAGGTTGGTTTTAATGAGCAGTTCTTC.

V usage is TRBV28 and J usage is TRBJ1-5, with 10 bases aligning to TRBD1. J lost 5 bases, V lost 7 bases, and 8 bases had no gene match. Germline CDR1 MDHEN, CDR2 SYDVKM. The length of the CDR3 is 15 residues. The CDR3 DNA follows: TGTGCCAGCATCACGGGGGACAGGGGATATCAGCCCCAGCATTTT. Protein: CASITGDRGYQPQHF.

The V gene is TRBV5-1, the J gene TRBJ2-7, with 10 bases lining up with TRBD2. This CDR3 has 16 amino acids. The V and J ends lost 4 bases and 2 bases, in that order; junction bases with no gene match: 9. CDR1 SGHRS and CDR2 YFSETQ come from the germline V gene. CDR3 nucleotide sequence: TGCGCCAGCAGCATCACCGGGACTAGCGTACCCTACGAGCAGTACTTC. Translating gives CASSITGTSVPYEQYF.

V is TRBV15 and J is TRBJ2-1, with D maybe TRBD2 (6 bases). V dropped 1 base and J dropped 9 bases, with 10 bases sitting between them. CDR1 is LNHNV and CDR2 is YYDKDF in the germline V gene (reference sequence). This CDR3 is built from 13 residues. CDR3 sequence (DNA): TGTGCCACCAGCAGAGGGGACTTCCCTGAGCAGTTCTTC. It translates to CATSRGDFPEQFF.

The rearrangement uses TRBV5-1 and TRBJ2-3; D unresolved. Germline CDR1 is SGHRS and CDR2 is YFSETQ. CDR3 size: 18 residues. With 0 bases removed from V and 0 bases from J, the gap between germline ends came to 17 bases. CDR3 DNA sequence: TGCGCCAGCAGCTTGGCTCGCGGCGCTTCTTCTAGCACAGATACGCAGTATTTT. It specifies CASSLARGASSSTDTQYF.